This T cell receptor (beta chain) is from a study of cytomegalovirus exposure and HLA in healthy donors. The CDR3 totals 14 residues. Between the trimmed V and J ends, which lost 5 bases and 5 bases, there was a span of 13 bases. The germline V gene has CDR1 PRHDT and CDR2 FYEKMQ (reference sequence). TCRdb's copy holds only in-frame clones and misses some; the assay was immunoSEQ multiplex PCR. The sample comprises about 110,000 clones, more than 70% of which are singletons, and roughly 2.2% rests with the top ten. This rearrangement joins TRBV13 to TRBJ2-1; D may be TRBD2 (7 bases). This TCR came from a woman aged 18-35 years in good health and CMV-seronegative. Sequencing was done on a sample of PBMCs. The CDR3 region has the DNA TGTGCCAGCAGCCGACGGGGGGCCAACAATGAGCAGTTCTTC. Translating it yields CASSRRGANNEQFF.